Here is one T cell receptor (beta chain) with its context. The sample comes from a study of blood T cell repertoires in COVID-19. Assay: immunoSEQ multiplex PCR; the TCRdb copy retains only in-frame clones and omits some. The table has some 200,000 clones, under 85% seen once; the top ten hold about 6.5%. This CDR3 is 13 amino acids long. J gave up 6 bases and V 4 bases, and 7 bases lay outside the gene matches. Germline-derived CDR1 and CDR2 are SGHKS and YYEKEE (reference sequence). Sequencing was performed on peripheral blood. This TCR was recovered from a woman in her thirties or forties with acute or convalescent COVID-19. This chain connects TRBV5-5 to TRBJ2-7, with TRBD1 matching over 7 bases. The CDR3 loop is CASSPGTVGEQYF. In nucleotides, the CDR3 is TGTGCCAGCAGCCCGGGGACAGTGGGCGAGCAGTACTTC. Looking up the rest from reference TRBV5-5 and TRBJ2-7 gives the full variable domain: DAGVTQSPTHLIKTRGQQVTLRCSPISGHKSVSWYQQVLGQGPQFIFQYYEKEERGRGNFPDRFSARQFPNYSSELNVNALLLGDSALYLCASSPGTVGEQYFGPGTRLTVT.